A selection of T cell receptor beta chains follows, all from one sample in a study of cytomegalovirus exposure and HLA in healthy donors. Method: immunoSEQ multiplex PCR; TCRdb's copy keeps in-frame clones and lacks some. The sample shows about 98,000 clones, roughly 84% of them seen only once. Specimen: PBMCs. These receptors were obtained from a man aged 18 to 35 in good health and CMV-seropositive. CDR3s include the opening cysteine and the closing phenylalanine or tryptophan. The order of the fields is J gene, clone size, V gene, D gene, CDR3 DNA, CDR3 protein. A D gene is named only where the DNA matches it firmly. The size of a clone is reported for some rows only, either as once, few or many, or as a class for expanded clones.

j_call: TRBJ2-2
clone_size: NA
v_call: TRBV7-3
d_call: NA
cdr3_nt: TGTGCCAGCAGCCCCCGGGACACGGGCCAGCTGTTTTTT
cdr3_aa: CASSPRDTGQLFF

j_call: TRBJ2-7
clone_size: NA
v_call: TRBV11-2
d_call: TRBD2
cdr3_nt: TGTGCCAGCAGCGATGGGGGGGGAGGGGTCCGGGGCGACGAGCAGTACTTC
cdr3_aa: CASSDGGGGVRGDEQYF

j_call: TRBJ1-5
clone_size: NA
v_call: TRBV7-2
d_call: TRBD1
cdr3_nt: TGTGCCAGCAGCTTGGACAGGGGGAATCAGCCCCAGCATTTT
cdr3_aa: CASSLDRGNQPQHF

j_call: TRBJ1-2
clone_size: NA
v_call: TRBV9
d_call: TRBD1
cdr3_nt: TGTGCCAGCAGCCACGACAGGGGGGCATATGGCTACACCTTC
cdr3_aa: CASSHDRGAYGYTF

j_call: TRBJ2-7
clone_size: NA
v_call: TRBV18
d_call: NA
cdr3_nt: TGTGCCAGCTCACCATCGCAGGGCTGGTACGAGCAGTACTTC
cdr3_aa: CASSPSQGWYEQYF

j_call: TRBJ2-3
clone_size: NA
v_call: TRBV5-6
d_call: NA
cdr3_nt: TGTGCCAGCAGCTTCCCTCGGGGGGCTGCAAATACGCAGTATTTT
cdr3_aa: CASSFPRGAANTQYF

j_call: TRBJ1-1
clone_size: once
v_call: TRBV7-2
d_call: NA
cdr3_nt: TGTGCCAGCAGCTTCGCCGACAGGAGTCCTGAAGCTTTCTTT
cdr3_aa: CASSFADRSPEAFF

j_call: TRBJ2-2
clone_size: NA
v_call: TRBV6-5
d_call: TRBD1
cdr3_nt: TGTGCCAGCAGAAAACAGGGGTCCGGGGAGCTGTTTTTT
cdr3_aa: CASRKQGSGELFF

j_call: TRBJ2-5
clone_size: NA
v_call: TRBV6-5
d_call: TRBD2
cdr3_nt: TGTGCCAGCAGTTACTCGTGGGGTGGCGGGGGGGCCTTGGACTTC
cdr3_aa: CASSYSWGGGGALDF

j_call: TRBJ2-3
clone_size: NA
v_call: TRBV19
d_call: TRBD1
cdr3_nt: TGTGCCAGTAGTATGGCGTCAGGGGGCGAACGGACAGATACGCAGTATTTT
cdr3_aa: CASSMASGGERTDTQYF

j_call: TRBJ2-4
clone_size: NA
v_call: TRBV7-2
d_call: TRBD1
cdr3_nt: TGTGCCAGCAGCTTAGAGTTGCAGGGGGCCAACATTCAGTACTTC
cdr3_aa: CASSLELQGANIQYF

j_call: TRBJ2-7
clone_size: NA
v_call: TRBV2
d_call: TRBD2
cdr3_nt: TGTGCCAGCAGTGAATGGACTAGCTCCTACGAGCAGTACTTC
cdr3_aa: CASSEWTSSYEQYF

j_call: TRBJ2-7
clone_size: NA
v_call: TRBV7-2
d_call: TRBD1
cdr3_nt: TGTGCCAGCAGCTTTACGGGACAGAGTGCCTACGAGCAGTACTTC
cdr3_aa: CASSFTGQSAYEQYF

j_call: TRBJ2-3
clone_size: NA
v_call: TRBV10-1
d_call: NA
cdr3_nt: TGCGCCAGCAGTGAGTCGGCCAGGGCCTCAGATACGCAGTATTTT
cdr3_aa: CASSESARASDTQYF

j_call: TRBJ1-2
clone_size: NA
v_call: TRBV7-2
d_call: NA
cdr3_nt: TGTGCCAGCAGCTTAGCCACTAAAAACTATGGCTACACCTTC
cdr3_aa: CASSLATKNYGYTF

j_call: TRBJ2-1
clone_size: NA
v_call: TRBV29-1
d_call: TRBD1
cdr3_nt: TGCAGCGTTGATGGTGTCGGGACAGCCCTCTATGAGCAGTTCTTC
cdr3_aa: CSVDGVGTALYEQFF

j_call: TRBJ1-5
clone_size: NA
v_call: TRBV29-1
d_call: NA
cdr3_nt: TGCAGCGCCCGACAGGGCAATCAGCCCCAGCATTTT
cdr3_aa: CSARQGNQPQHF

j_call: TRBJ2-7
clone_size: NA
v_call: TRBV7-2
d_call: TRBD1
cdr3_nt: TGTGCCAGCAGCCCGGGACAGGGGGCGGGCGAGCAGTACTTC
cdr3_aa: CASSPGQGAGEQYF

j_call: TRBJ2-5
clone_size: NA
v_call: TRBV19
d_call: NA
cdr3_nt: TGTGCCAGTAGTATCGTACAGGGCGCTCAAGAGACCCAGTACTTC
cdr3_aa: CASSIVQGAQETQYF

j_call: TRBJ1-2
clone_size: once
v_call: TRBV5-1
d_call: TRBD1
cdr3_nt: TGCGCCAGCAGCCAAGGGACAGCCGCTAACTATGGCTACACCTTC
cdr3_aa: CASSQGTAANYGYTF

j_call: TRBJ2-7
clone_size: few
v_call: TRBV4-2
d_call: NA
cdr3_nt: TGTGCCAGCAGCCAAGTCGAAACGGACGAGCAGTACTTC
cdr3_aa: CASSQVETDEQYF

j_call: TRBJ2-7
clone_size: once
v_call: TRBV7-2
d_call: NA
cdr3_nt: TGTGCCAGCAGCGGGGACAAGAACTACGAGCAGTACTTC
cdr3_aa: CASSGDKNYEQYF

j_call: TRBJ2-1
clone_size: NA
v_call: TRBV7-7
d_call: TRBD2
cdr3_nt: TGTGCCAGCAGCTTAGAACTAGCGGCTTACAATGAGCAGTTCTTC
cdr3_aa: CASSLELAAYNEQFF

j_call: TRBJ1-2
clone_size: few
v_call: TRBV11-2
d_call: TRBD1
cdr3_nt: TGTGCCAGCAGCTTCGACAGGGGTTATGGCTACACCTTC
cdr3_aa: CASSFDRGYGYTF

j_call: TRBJ2-7
clone_size: NA
v_call: TRBV19
d_call: NA
cdr3_nt: TGTGCCAGTAGTCCCGGACAGCTCTACGAGCAGTACTTC
cdr3_aa: CASSPGQLYEQYF

j_call: TRBJ2-2
clone_size: NA
v_call: TRBV9
d_call: NA
cdr3_nt: TGTGCCAGCAGCGGGAACTGGCGGGCTGGGGAGCTGTTTTTT
cdr3_aa: CASSGNWRAGELFF

j_call: TRBJ2-3
clone_size: few
v_call: TRBV6-5
d_call: TRBD2
cdr3_nt: TGTGCCAGCAGTCCCGGGACTAGCGACACAGATACGCAGTATTTT
cdr3_aa: CASSPGTSDTDTQYF

j_call: TRBJ1-1
clone_size: NA
v_call: TRBV28
d_call: TRBD1
cdr3_nt: TGTGCCAGCAGTTTACCCGGACAGGGGTACTTTGAAGCTTTCTTT
cdr3_aa: CASSLPGQGYFEAFF

j_call: TRBJ1-1
clone_size: NA
v_call: TRBV5-1
d_call: NA
cdr3_nt: TGCGCCAGCAGCTTCGTCGGGGTGGCGAACACTGAAGCTTTCTTT
cdr3_aa: CASSFVGVANTEAFF

j_call: TRBJ2-1
clone_size: once
v_call: TRBV19
d_call: NA
cdr3_nt: TGTGCCAGTAGCATAGACAGATACGAGCAGTTCTTC
cdr3_aa: CASSIDRYEQFF

j_call: TRBJ2-5
clone_size: NA
v_call: TRBV4-2
d_call: TRBD2
cdr3_nt: TGTGCCAGCAGCCAAGATATTCGGGCTAGCGGGGGTGAAGAGACCCAGTACTTC
cdr3_aa: CASSQDIRASGGEETQYF

j_call: TRBJ2-1
clone_size: NA
v_call: TRBV7-2
d_call: NA
cdr3_nt: TGTGCCAGCAGCTTGGGGGTAGCGGCCTACAATGAGCAGTTCTTC
cdr3_aa: CASSLGVAAYNEQFF

j_call: TRBJ2-5
clone_size: NA
v_call: TRBV5-5
d_call: TRBD2
cdr3_nt: TGTGCCAGCAGCACGGGACTAGTTTCGGAGACCCAGTACTTC
cdr3_aa: CASSTGLVSETQYF

j_call: TRBJ2-2
clone_size: once
v_call: TRBV7-9
d_call: NA
cdr3_nt: TGTGCCAGCAGCTGGACGGGATGGACGGACGGGGAGCTGTTTTTT
cdr3_aa: CASSWTGWTDGELFF

j_call: TRBJ1-6
clone_size: few
v_call: TRBV6-1
d_call: TRBD1
cdr3_nt: TGTGCCAGCAGGGGGACTGCAGGGGGCATTTCACCCCTCCACTTT
cdr3_aa: CASRGTAGGISPLHF

j_call: TRBJ2-7
clone_size: once
v_call: TRBV11-3
d_call: TRBD2
cdr3_nt: TGTGCCAGCAGCTTATTCAGGTCGGGGAGGGACTACGAGCAGTACTTC
cdr3_aa: CASSLFRSGRDYEQYF

j_call: TRBJ1-3
clone_size: NA
v_call: TRBV19
d_call: TRBD1
cdr3_nt: TGTGCCAGTAGTCCAGGGGGCGCATTGAGAAACACCATATATTTT
cdr3_aa: CASSPGGALRNTIYF

j_call: TRBJ2-5
clone_size: NA
v_call: TRBV28
d_call: TRBD1
cdr3_nt: TGTGCCAGCAGTGCCCCGGACAGGGCGGAGACCCAGTACTTC
cdr3_aa: CASSAPDRAETQYF

j_call: TRBJ2-1
clone_size: NA
v_call: TRBV7-6
d_call: TRBD1
cdr3_nt: TGTGCCAGCAGCTTGACAGGGGAGGATAATGAGCAGTTCTTC
cdr3_aa: CASSLTGEDNEQFF

j_call: TRBJ2-1
clone_size: NA
v_call: TRBV4-2
d_call: TRBD2
cdr3_nt: TGTGCCAGCAGCCAAACTAGCGGGAGTGACGATGAGCAGTTCTTC
cdr3_aa: CASSQTSGSDDEQFF

j_call: TRBJ2-7
clone_size: NA
v_call: TRBV19
d_call: NA
cdr3_nt: TGTGCCAGTAGTATCTCCAGGTCCCACGAGCAGTACTTC
cdr3_aa: CASSISRSHEQYF

j_call: TRBJ1-2
clone_size: NA
v_call: TRBV6-5
d_call: TRBD1
cdr3_nt: TGTGCCAGCAGCCGCATACAGGGGAATGGAGGCTACACCTTC
cdr3_aa: CASSRIQGNGGYTF

j_call: TRBJ2-7
clone_size: NA
v_call: TRBV7-9
d_call: TRBD2
cdr3_nt: TGTGCCAGCAGCTTAACAGAGGGACTAGCGGGGAACTACGAGCAGTACTTC
cdr3_aa: CASSLTEGLAGNYEQYF

j_call: TRBJ1-5
clone_size: NA
v_call: TRBV7-2
d_call: NA
cdr3_nt: TGTGCCAGCAGCTTAGGGGCAGGGGACCTAAAGCCCCAGCATTTT
cdr3_aa: CASSLGAGDLKPQHF

j_call: TRBJ1-6
clone_size: NA
v_call: TRBV4-2
d_call: TRBD1
cdr3_nt: TGTGCCAGCAGCAGCCGGACAGGTCAGAATTCACCCCTCCACTTT
cdr3_aa: CASSSRTGQNSPLHF

j_call: TRBJ1-4
clone_size: once
v_call: TRBV28
d_call: TRBD1
cdr3_nt: TGTGCCAGCAGTTCATCGGGACAGGGTGGTGAAAAACTGTTTTTT
cdr3_aa: CASSSSGQGGEKLFF

j_call: TRBJ2-1
clone_size: few
v_call: TRBV15
d_call: TRBD2
cdr3_nt: TGTGCCACCAGCAAAGCGGGGAGCTCCTACAATGAGCAGTTCTTC
cdr3_aa: CATSKAGSSYNEQFF

j_call: TRBJ2-7
clone_size: NA
v_call: TRBV25-1
d_call: NA
cdr3_nt: TGTGCCAGCAGTGGATATAAGACACTCGCCCACTACGAGCAGTACTTC
cdr3_aa: CASSGYKTLAHYEQYF

j_call: TRBJ2-5
clone_size: NA
v_call: TRBV10-2
d_call: TRBD2
cdr3_nt: TGCGCCAGCTCACGACTAGCGGGGGAAGAGACCCAGTACTTC
cdr3_aa: CASSRLAGEETQYF

j_call: TRBJ2-7
clone_size: NA
v_call: TRBV2
d_call: TRBD1
cdr3_nt: TGTGCCAGCAGTGATAGTGGACAGGGGCGGCCCGAGCAGTACTTC
cdr3_aa: CASSDSGQGRPEQYF

j_call: TRBJ2-1
clone_size: NA
v_call: TRBV2
d_call: NA
cdr3_nt: TGTGCCAGCAACCTAGATTACAATGAGCAGTTCTTC
cdr3_aa: CASNLDYNEQFF